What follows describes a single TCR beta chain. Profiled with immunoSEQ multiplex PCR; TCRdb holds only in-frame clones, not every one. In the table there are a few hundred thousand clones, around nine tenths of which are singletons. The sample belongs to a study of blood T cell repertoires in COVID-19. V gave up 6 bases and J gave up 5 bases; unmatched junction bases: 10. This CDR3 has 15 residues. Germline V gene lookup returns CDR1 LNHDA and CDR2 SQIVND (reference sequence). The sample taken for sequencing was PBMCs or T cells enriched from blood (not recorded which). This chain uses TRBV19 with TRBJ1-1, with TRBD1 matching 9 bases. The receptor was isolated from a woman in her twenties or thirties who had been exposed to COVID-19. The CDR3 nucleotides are TGTGCCAGTAGCCTATTCGACAGGGGGAGGACTGAAGCTTTCTTT. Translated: CASSLFDRGRTEAFF. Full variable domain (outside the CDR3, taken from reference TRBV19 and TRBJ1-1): DGGITQSPKYLFRKEGQNVTLSCEQNLNHDAMYWYRQDPGQGLRLIYYSQIVNDFQKGDIAEGYSVSREKKESFPLTVTSAQKNPTAFYLCASSLFDRGRTEAFFGQGTRLTVV.